This T cell receptor (beta chain) was recorded in a study of T cells in Graves' hyperthyroidism and ophthalmopathy. This clonotype was counted at least ten times. The antigen is not known. The V gene lost 5 bases and the J gene lost 7 bases, with 12 bases spanning the gap. Looked up from germline, CDR1 is SGHVS and CDR2 is FQNEAQ. This CDR3 comprises 13 residues. Study observations and caveats: Most clonotypes expanded in thyroid above 0.001 were likewise present in blood.

There were TCR beta CDR3 regions amplified from RNA transcripts. A first-round RT-PCR of the TCR CDR3 used the HTBI primer set. TCRdb used MiXCR to reprocess the multiplex PCR reads, holding one entry per CDR3 protein. The profile shows hundreds of thousands of distinct CDR3 sequences, about 15% of them singletons. Lactation, pregnancy, other autoimmune disease or uncontrolled infection led to exclusion of patients. Clinicians diagnosed patients from clinical symptoms, serum thyroxine and TRAb, thyroid ultrasound and orbital computed tomography. The TCR comes from a man aged 18 to 29 with Graves' ophthalmopathy. Sequencing used blood. The genes are TRBV7-8 and TRBJ2-4; D is ambiguous. CDR3: CASSAALGNIQYF. The CDR3 nucleotides read TGTGCCAGCAGCGCAGCCCTGGGGAACATTCAGTACTTC.